Presented here are 19 T cell receptor beta chains from one specimen sequenced in a study of cytomegalovirus exposure and HLA in healthy donors. PCR amplification relied on 60 Vbeta primers (plus 13 Jbeta primers). Here immunoSEQ multiplex PCR was the method, and the copy in TCRdb shows in-frame clones only, minus some. The sample shows some 130,000 clones, around 80% of them seen only once. Sequencing input: PBMCs. These receptor sequences come from a woman aged 50 to 60 in good health and CMV-seronegative.

Concerning this clone: Other DNA sequences in the same sample also yield this CDR3. The gene calls are TRBV27 and TRBJ2-7; TRBD1 is a possible D gene (6 bases). The V gene lost 5 bases and the J gene lost 4 bases, with 18 bases spanning the gap. The germline V gene has CDR1 MNHEY and CDR2 SMNVEV (reference sequence). The CDR3 contains 15 residues. CDR3 DNA sequence: TGTGCCAGCAGTAGCCTCACGGACAGAGTATACGAGCAGTACGTC. This gives the protein CASSSLTDRVYEQYV.

The rearrangement links TRBV6-5 to TRBJ2-1; TRBD2 matches 13 bases. The CDR3 totals 15 residues. Per germline, CDR1 MNHEY and CDR2 SVGAGI. Trimming at V came to 6 bases and at J to 5 bases, leaving 4 bases not matched to a gene. The CDR3 is CASRPGLAGDNEQFF. CDR3 sequence (DNA): TGTGCCAGCAGACCCGGACTAGCGGGAGACAATGAGCAGTTCTTC.

The chain is built from TRBV19 and TRBJ2-2, with no clear D. V lost 6 bases and J lost 4, with 9 bases in between. This CDR3 comprises 13 residues. Germline assignment: CDR1 LNHDA and CDR2 SQIVND (reference sequence). The CDR3 spells CASRPQATGELFF. CDR3 in DNA: TGTGCCAGTAGACCTCAGGCCACCGGGGAGCTGTTTTTT.

This chain uses TRBV11-3 with TRBJ2-5; D is possibly TRBD2 (5 bases). Germline V CDR1 and CDR2: SGHNT, YENEEA. This CDR3 is 13 amino acids long. V dropped 2 bases and J dropped 5 bases, with 9 bases sitting between them. This CDR3 reads CASSLQSGETQYF. The DNA for the CDR3 is TGTGCCAGCAGCTTACAATCGGGGGAGACCCAGTACTTC.

The chain links TRBV6-5 to TRBJ2-7; D might be TRBD1 (5 bases). Germline CDR1 MNHEY, CDR2 SVGAGI. Trimming shortened V by 8 bases and J by 0 bases, and 8 bases separated the two germline ends. This CDR3 comprises 12 residues. The CDR3 region is CASQGSSYEQYF. The CDR3 DNA is TGTGCCAGCCAGGGTAGCTCCTACGAGCAGTACTTC.

The CDR3 DNA sequence: TGTGCCTGGAGAATAACTTACACTGAAGCTTTCTTT. This codes for CAWRITYTEAFF. The chain couples TRBV30 to TRBJ1-1; D is unclear. This CDR3 spans 12 amino acids. V shed 3 bases and J shed 3 bases, with 8 bases lying between them. Germline V lookup: CDR1 GTSNPN, CDR2 SVGIG (reference sequence).

V usage is TRBV28 and J usage is TRBJ2-7; D gene uncertain. The V gene's germline CDR1 is MDHEN and CDR2 SYDVKM. V was clipped by 3 bases and J by 2 bases, with 2 bases between them. This CDR3 has 11 amino acids. DNA of the CDR3: TGTGCCAGCAGTTTTACCTACGAGCAGTACTTC. It specifies CASSFTYEQYF.

This clone was seen a single time. The chain recombines TRBV28 with TRBJ2-7; 8 bases line up with TRBD2. Trimming removed 5 bases from V and 5 bases from J; junction bases left unmatched: 11. Germline V gene data show CDR1 as MDHEN and CDR2 as SYDVKM. This CDR3 spans 15 amino acids. CDR3 sequence reads: CASSPVGKRENEQYF. The DNA of the CDR3 is TGTGCCAGCAGTCCCGTGGGAAAGCGGGAGAACGAGCAGTACTTC.

This chain uses TRBV29-1 with TRBJ1-2; weak D call: TRBD1 (5 bases). V was trimmed by 1 base and J by 4 bases, leaving 13 bases between them. There are 14 residues in the CDR3. Germline V gives CDR1 SQVTM, CDR2 ANQGSEA. The CDR3 DNA reads as TGCAGCGTTGAAGCCGAGACAGTCCGCTATGGCTACACCTTC. Translated: CSVEAETVRYGYTF. Looking up the rest from reference TRBV29-1 and TRBJ1-2 gives the full variable domain: SAVISQKPSRDICQRGTSLTIQCQVDSQVTMMFWYRQQPGQSLTLIATANQGSEATYESGFVIDKFPISRPNLTFSTLTVSNMSPEDSSIYLCSVEAETVRYGYTFGSGTRLTVV.

The chain recombines TRBV15 with TRBJ2-3, with TRBD1 matching over 7 bases. Germline trimming cut 4 bases from V and 5 bases from J; bases unmatched to any gene: 6. The CDR3 has 14 residues. Germline CDR1 is LNHNV and CDR2 is YYDKDF (reference sequence). The CDR3 reads CATSISGGGDTQYF. CDR3 in DNA: TGTGCCACCAGCATTTCAGGGGGTGGAGATACGCAGTATTTT. Full variable domain (missing parts from reference TRBV15 and TRBJ2-3): DAMVIQNPRYQVTQFGKPVTLSCSQTLNHNVMYWYQQKSSQAPKLLFHYYDKDFNNEADTPDNFQSRRPNTSFCFLDIRSPGLGDTAMYLCATSISGGGDTQYFGPGTRLTVL.

The V gene is TRBV27, the J gene TRBJ2-3, with no clear D. Germline V gives CDR1 MNHEY, CDR2 SMNVEV (reference sequence). There are 13 residues in the CDR3. Trimming removed 0 bases from V and 10 bases from J, with 11 bases in between. This CDR3 reads CASSLSISPPQYF. CDR3 bases: TGTGCCAGCAGTTTATCGATAAGCCCCCCGCAGTATTTT.

The chain couples TRBV5-1 to TRBJ1-1, with D possibly matching TRBD1 (6 bases). The V and J ends lost 1 base and 0 bases respectively, with 13 bases between them. The V gene's germline CDR1 is SGHRS and CDR2 YFSETQ. The CDR3 contains 16 residues. The CDR3 nucleotides are TGCGCCAGCAGCTTGATACAGGGCCCCATGAACACTGAAGCTTTCTTT. Translation gives CASSLIQGPMNTEAFF.

The gene calls are TRBV29-1 and TRBJ1-1; D is uncertain. The CDR3 loop spans 14 amino acids. Per the germline V gene, CDR1 is SQVTM and CDR2 is ANQGSEA. The V end was cut by 4 bases, the J end by 1 base, with 13 bases between. The CDR3 coding sequence is TGCAGCGTTGCCGACCCGGAGGGGAACACTGAAGCTTTCTTT. Amino acids: CSVADPEGNTEAFF.

The chain couples TRBV28 to TRBJ1-1; no clear D. Trimming removed 5 bases at V and 4 bases at J, with 17 bases between. CDR3 length equals 15 residues. Per the germline V gene, CDR1 is MDHEN and CDR2 is SYDVKM. The CDR3 protein is CASSISSRLFTEAFF. The CDR3 DNA sequence: TGTGCCAGCAGTATTTCCTCCCGTTTGTTCACTGAAGCTTTCTTT. Supplemented by reference TRBV28 and TRBJ1-1, the full variable domain reads DVKVTQSSRYLVKRTGEKVFLECVQDMDHENMFWYRQDPGLGLRLIYFSYDVKMKEKGDIPEGYSVSREKKERFSLILESASTNQTSMYLCASSISSRLFTEAFFGQGTRLTVV.

This clone has more than one count but fewer than ten. The chain joins TRBV11-2 to TRBJ2-7; 9 bases align to TRBD2. The CDR3 contains 13 residues. The trim removed 3 bases at V and 6 bases at J, leaving 3 bases unmatched. From germline, CDR1 is SGHAT and CDR2 FQNNGV. CDR3 nucleotides: TGTGCCAGCAGCTTTGGCGGGAGGGGCGAGCAGTACTTC. The encoded protein is CASSFGGRGEQYF.

V usage is TRBV6-6 and J usage is TRBJ1-5; D unresolved. The germline V gene encodes CDR1 MNHNY and CDR2 SVGAGI (reference sequence). The CDR3 loop spans 16 amino acids. The V end lost 6 bases, the J end lost 0 bases, and 15 bases lay between the germline ends. The CDR3 region has the DNA TGTGCCAGCAGCCCCCACGAGTTTCATAGCAATCAGCCCCAGCATTTT. Its protein is CASSPHEFHSNQPQHF.

The chain has TRBV5-1 and TRBJ1-1; 9 bases map to TRBD1. The CDR3 length is 14 residues. The germline gives CDR1 SGHRS, CDR2 YFSETQ. V was clipped by 2 bases and J by 7 bases; unmatched bases: 6. The CDR3 region is CASSLKGQGGEAFF. In nucleotides, the CDR3 is TGCGCCAGCAGCTTAAAGGGACAGGGAGGTGAAGCTTTCTTT.

The gene calls are TRBV29-1 and TRBJ1-4, with 10 bases lining up with TRBD1. Germline V gene sequence: CDR1 SQVTM, CDR2 ANQGSEA. This CDR3 region has 14 residues. The trim removed 7 bases at V and 7 bases at J, leaving 9 bases unmatched. CDR3 in amino acids: CSGGTGVSSEKLFF. The CDR3 region has the DNA TGCAGCGGAGGGACAGGGGTATCGAGTGAAAAACTGTTTTTT.

V gene TRBV27 combines with J gene TRBJ2-7; perhaps TRBD1 as D (5 bases). V was shortened by 6 bases and J by 2 bases, with 14 bases between the two germline ends. This CDR3 has 14 residues. Per germline, CDR1 MNHEY and CDR2 SMNVEV (reference sequence). CDR3 sequence reads: CASRPRVVAYEQYV. Written as DNA, the CDR3 is TGTGCCAGCAGGCCCAGGGTGGTGGCCTACGAGCAGTACGTC.